This T cell receptor (beta chain) emerged from a study of Tregs in tolerant kidney transplant recipients. Overall study results and limits: Tolerant patients' donor-specific Tregs expanded beyond overall Tregs, suggesting antigen-driven growth.

The CDR3 has 16 amino acids. Trimming removed 2 bases from V and 10 bases from J; junction bases left unmatched: 9. Looked up from germline, CDR1 is MNHEY and CDR2 is SMNVEV (reference sequence). This clone was picked up one time. The antigen is unknown. Sequencing used immunoSEQ multiplex PCR; TCRdb keeps in-frame clones, though not all of them. The table lists approximately 67,000 clones, roughly 92% of them singletons, with approximately 9.9% in the top ten. Sequencing used CD8+ T cells from blood, obtained before the transplant. This TCR came from a human donor who received a combined kidney and bone marrow transplant. The chain combines TRBV27 with TRBJ2-1; 12 bases agree with TRBD2. The CDR3 DNA sequence: TGTGCCAGCAGTTTAAGTGTAGGTCTAGCGGGGGGGGAGCAGTTCTTC. Encoded protein: CASSLSVGLAGGEQFF.